The 25 T cell receptor beta chains in this list originate from one sample, sequenced in a study of CD8 T cells in ankylosing spondylitis. MiXCR, applied by TCRdb to the 5' RACE reads, yields one record per CDR3 protein. The table records about 280,000 distinct CDR3 sequences, around 20% of them present only once. Sequencing was done on a sample of blood, either unsorted or a sorted T cell fraction (not recorded which). Receptors were obtained from a male donor with ankylosing spondylitis or in good health (not recorded which).

The chain joins TRBV7-2 to TRBJ2-3, with 9 nucleotides matching TRBD1. V lost 3 bases and J lost 2; bases outside the gene matches: 3. CDR1 and CDR2 from the germline V gene are SGHTA and FQGNSA. The CDR3 extends over 15 amino acids. The CDR3 sequence: CASSLGTGPTDTQYF. The CDR3 nucleotides read TGTGCCAGCAGCTTGGGGACAGGGCCCACAGATACGCAGTATTTT.

In this sample, this clonotype turned up once. This chain links TRBV6-1 with TRBJ2-5; tentatively, D is TRBD2 (5 bases). The CDR3 totals 14 residues. Trimming took 5 bases from V and 4 from J, leaving 14 bases between them. CDR1 is MNHNS and CDR2 is SASEGT in the germline V gene. CDR3 bases: TGTGCCAGCAGTCCTCTTGGACTGGGAGAGACCCAGTACTTC. Protein product: CASSPLGLGETQYF.

This clonotype came up many times. The chain is built from TRBV20-1 and TRBJ2-2; 8 nucleotides align to TRBD2. Germline V CDR1 and CDR2: DFQATT, SNEGSKA (reference sequence). V lost 6 bases to trimming and J lost 4 bases; unmatched junction nucleotides: 10. The CDR3 length is 15 residues. The CDR3 reads CSAFTAGAVTGELFF. CDR3 coding DNA: TGCAGTGCCTTTACAGCGGGAGCCGTCACCGGGGAGCTGTTTTTT.

The chain has TRBV5-1 and TRBJ2-1, with TRBD2 matching 10 bases. Germline trimming cut 3 bases from V and 6 bases from J; bases unmatched to any gene: 15. The CDR3 totals 18 residues. Germline CDR1 and CDR2: SGHRS and YFSETQ. In nucleotides, the CDR3 is TGCGCCAGCAGCTCTGGGACTAGCGCCGGTCCTGGGGGCAATGAGCAGTTCTTC. Its translation is CASSSGTSAGPGGNEQFF.

This clonotype has more than one count but fewer than ten. This may come from a read error, since a much larger clone is one base off. V gene TRBV3-1 combines with J gene TRBJ2-2; TRBD1 is a possible D gene (7 bases). Germline CDR1 LGHDT, CDR2 YNNKEL (reference sequence). There are 18 residues in the CDR3. The CDR3 loop is CTSSKIPRDSSNTGELFF. CDR3 nucleotides: TGTACCAGCAGCAAAATACCGCGGGACAGTTCGAACACCGGGGAGCTGTTTTTT.

The chain joins TRBV28 to TRBJ1-1; D unresolved. The CDR3 runs to 15 residues. CDR1 and CDR2 from the germline V gene are MDHEN and SYDVKM. V lost 5 bases, J lost 2 bases, and 15 bases lay in between. The CDR3 loop is CASSGVYKRNTEAFF. CDR3 nucleotide sequence: TGTGCCAGCAGTGGGGTTTATAAGCGAAACACTGAAGCTTTCTTT.

This clonotype was counted ten times or more. The genes are TRBV20-1 and TRBJ2-5; the match to TRBD2 covers 8 bases. From germline, CDR1 is DFQATT and CDR2 SNEGSKA (reference sequence). The V segment lost 5 bases and the J segment 5 bases; nucleotides outside the gene matches: 4. This CDR3 has 12 residues. The chain's CDR3 is CSAFRGGETQYF. The DNA of the CDR3 is TGCAGTGCTTTCCGGGGGGGGGAGACCCAGTACTTC.

This chain uses TRBV5-1 with TRBJ2-1; D gene unclear. This CDR3 comprises 14 residues. In germline, CDR1 is SGHRS, CDR2 YFSETQ. Trimming left V 3 bases short and J 0 bases short, with 7 bases between. CDR3 bases: TGCGCCAGCAGCTCGGACCCCTCCTACAATGAGCAGTTCTTC. It is translated as CASSSDPSYNEQFF. Looking up the rest from reference TRBV5-1 and TRBJ2-1 gives the full variable domain: KAGVTQTPRYLIKTRGQQVTLSCSPISGHRSVSWYQQTPGQGLQFLFEYFSETQRNKGNFPGRFSGRQFSNSRSEMNVSTLELGDSALYLCASSSDPSYNEQFFGPGTRLTVL.

This clonotype was counted ten times or more. J is TRBJ2-7 and V is TRBV10-2; unclear D gene. The ends were cut back, 0 bases at V and 8 bases at J, with 8 bases in the middle. Germline lookup yields CDR1 WSHSY and CDR2 SAAADI. The CDR3 covers 12 residues. Here the CDR3 DNA reads TGCGCCAGCAGTGAGTCAAGCGAGAAGCAGTACGTC. Protein sequence: CASSESSEKQYV.

The chain is built from TRBV5-8 and TRBJ2-3; no clear D. Trimming cost V 0 bases and J 5 bases, with 13 bases left between them. Germline V CDR1 and CDR2: SGHTS, YDEGEE. CDR3 size: 15 residues. The CDR3 nucleotides read TGTGCCAGCAGCTTGGCCTCCCGGGTGGGAGATACGCAGTATTTT. Its translation is CASSLASRVGDTQYF. The full variable domain, completed using reference TRBV5-8 and TRBJ2-3, is EAGVTQSPTHLIKTRGQQATLRCSPISGHTSVYWYQQALGLGLQFLLWYDEGEERNRGNFPPRFSGRQFPNYSSELNVNALELEDSALYLCASSLASRVGDTQYFGPGTRLTVL.

There are a few counts of this clonotype. The chain is built from TRBV5-6 and TRBJ2-3; D unresolved. Per germline, CDR1 SGHDT and CDR2 YYEEEE. The V end lost 0 bases, the J end lost 5 bases, and 10 bases lay between the germline ends. This CDR3 contains 14 residues. CDR3 sequence (DNA): TGTGCCAGCAGCTTGGTGGTAGGCCTAGATACGCAGTATTTT. It specifies CASSLVVGLDTQYF.

The chain joins TRBV15 to TRBJ2-1; possibly TRBD2 for D (5 bases). Trimming left V 0 bases short and J 4 bases short, with 13 bases between. This CDR3 contains 16 residues. In germline, CDR1 is LNHNV, CDR2 YYDKDF (reference sequence). This CDR3 is CATSRDEGVVYNEQFF. DNA for the CDR3: TGTGCCACCAGCAGAGATGAGGGAGTAGTTTACAATGAGCAGTTCTTC.

This clonotype has at least ten counts. CDR3 sequence reads: CSVEDPQGPADTQYF. In DNA form, the CDR3 reads TGCAGCGTTGAAGACCCTCAGGGGCCTGCAGATACGCAGTATTTT. The V gene is TRBV29-1, the J gene TRBJ2-3; the D gene is possibly TRBD1 (6 bases). Germline V gene data show CDR1 as SQVTM and CDR2 as ANQGSEA. The CDR3 runs to 15 residues. V was trimmed by 0 bases and J by 4 bases, leaving 14 bases between them.

The genes are TRBV24-1 and TRBJ2-1, with 9 positions matching TRBD1. The J segment lost 0 bases and the V segment lost 9 bases, leaving 2 bases of the junction unmatched. The CDR3 length is 14 residues. Germline-derived CDR1 and CDR2 are KGHDR and SFDVKD. In nucleotides, the CDR3 is TGTGCCACCGGGACAGGGAGCTCCTACAATGAGCAGTTCTTC. It yields the protein CATGTGSSYNEQFF.

This clonotype occurred many times. V usage is TRBV6-1 and J usage is TRBJ2-1; D is ambiguous. The V end lost 8 bases, the J end lost 3 bases, and 11 bases lay between the germline ends. Germline V gene sequence: CDR1 MNHNS, CDR2 SASEGT. The CDR3 has 13 amino acids. CDR3 coding DNA: TGTGCCAGCGCTTCCGGCTTCTACAATGAGCAGTTCTTC. Encoded protein: CASASGFYNEQFF.

This clonotype was detected only a few times. The chain uses TRBV6-2 or TRBV6-3 and TRBJ2-2; 7 bases are shared with TRBD1. V trimming: 7 bases; J trimming: 3 bases; junction bases outside the gene matches: 8. CDR3 size: 15 residues. CDR1 and CDR2 from the germline V gene are MNHEY and SVGEGT. The CDR3 DNA sequence: TGTGCCAGCACTGACAGGGTTCCCGACACCGGGGAGCTGTTTTTT. Translated, it gives CASTDRVPDTGELFF.

This clonotype has just one count. This may be a read error, as it is one base from a much larger clone. The V gene is TRBV11-1, the J gene TRBJ1-2; a weak D match, TRBD1 (5 bases). The V gene's germline CDR1 is SGHAT and CDR2 FQDESV (reference sequence). V lost 5 bases to trimming and J lost 3 bases, with 7 bases between them. This CDR3 contains 12 residues. CDR3 residues: CASSQGDYGYTF. The DNA for the CDR3 is TGTGCCAGCAGCCAGGGCGACTATGGCTACACCTTC.

There are a few counts of this clonotype. The chain links TRBV27 to TRBJ2-1; possible D gene TRBD2, 7 bases. The germline V gene has CDR1 MNHEY and CDR2 SMNVEV (reference sequence). The CDR3 extends over 16 amino acids. Trimming pared 4 bases from V and 9 bases from J, leaving 22 bases between. The CDR3 sequence: CASSSPGGGLAGEQFF. For the CDR3, the DNA is TGTGCCAGCAGTTCACCGGGGGGCGGATTGGCGGGTGAGCAGTTCTTC.

There are many counts of this clonotype. Germline and junction disagree at one end, which may indicate a read error. CDR3 nucleotides: TGTGCCAGCAGCCTTCAGGGGGGCAATCAGCCCCAGCATTTT. Encoded protein: CASSLQGGNQPQHF. The rearrangement joins TRBV5-1 to TRBJ1-5; 7 bases agree with TRBD1. The CDR3 covers 14 residues. From germline, CDR1 is SGHRS and CDR2 YFSETQ. Variable domain in full (rest from reference TRBV5-1 and TRBJ1-5): KAGVTQTPRYLIKTRGQQVTLSCSPISGHRSVSWYQQTPGQGLQFLFEYFSETQRNKGNFPGRFSGRQFSNSRSEMNVSTLELGDSALYLCASSLQGGNQPQHFGDGTRLSIL.

This chain links TRBV7-2 with TRBJ2-5; 9 bases match TRBD2. This CDR3 is 15 amino acids long. From germline, CDR1 is SGHTA and CDR2 FQGNSA. Germline trimming cut 4 bases from V and 5 bases from J; bases unmatched to any gene: 8. The CDR3 reads CASSYLTSGTETQYF. The CDR3 DNA reads TGTGCCAGCAGCTACTTGACTAGCGGCACGGAGACCCAGTACTTC.

The chain employs TRBV7-9 and TRBJ1-1; D is unresolved. The CDR3 extends over 11 amino acids. CDR1 and CDR2 (germline): SEHNR, FQNEAQ (reference sequence). The germline V and J ends were trimmed by 2 bases and 7 bases, with 5 bases remaining between them. The DNA for the CDR3 is TGTGCCAGCAGCTTACAGATTGAAGCTTTCTTT. Translated: CASSLQIEAFF.

The rearrangement uses TRBV29-1 and TRBJ2-7; no firm D call. V lost 4 bases and J 6 bases, leaving 13 bases between the germline ends. Germline loops: CDR1 SQVTM, CDR2 ANQGSEA. The CDR3 length is 12 residues. DNA for the CDR3: TGCAGCGTTGTAACACAGTCTGGCGAGCAGTACGTC. This encodes CSVVTQSGEQYV.

The chain recombines TRBV29-1 with TRBJ2-5; 8 bases align to TRBD2. This CDR3 contains 12 residues. Losses at the gene ends were 5 bases for V and 4 bases for J; bases not matched to a gene: 3. The V gene's germline CDR1 is SQVTM and CDR2 ANQGSEA. This CDR3 reads CSVREGGETQYF. CDR3 nucleotide sequence: TGCAGCGTTCGGGAGGGTGGAGAGACCCAGTACTTC.

This clonotype showed up just a few times. The V and J genes are TRBV4-2 and TRBJ2-3; D possibly uses TRBD1 or TRBD2 (5 bases each). The germline V gene encodes CDR1 LGHNA and CDR2 YNFKEQ. V was shortened by 0 bases and J by 2 bases, with 12 bases between the two germline ends. The CDR3 is 16 residues long. CDR3 region: CASSQDRGLITDTQYF. In nucleotides, the CDR3 is TGTGCCAGCAGCCAAGATCGGGGCCTTATCACAGATACGCAGTATTTT.

This clonotype has ten or more counts. The genes are TRBV6-1 and TRBJ1-2, with D unclear. Germline lookup yields CDR1 MNHNS and CDR2 SASEGT. Trimming removed 3 bases from V and 14 bases from J, with 7 bases in between. The length of the CDR3 is 9 residues. Written as DNA, the CDR3 is TGTGCCAGCAGTGATAGTCCGACCTTC. Translating gives CASSDSPTF.